Each of the 9 T cell receptor beta chains below was sequenced from the same sample in a study of type 1 regulatory T cells. In TCRdb, the reads were re-called with MiXCR into one record per CDR3 protein. The data hold 80,000 to 100,000 distinct CDR3 sequences, with around 30% observed a single time. The sample comprised CD4+ T cells, either the whole sample or a sorted fraction (not recorded which). These receptors all come from a human donor in good health.

The chain links TRBV15 to TRBJ2-2, with 8 bases aligning to TRBD1. CDR1 and CDR2 from the germline V gene are LNHNV and YYDKDF (reference sequence). The CDR3 runs 14 residues. Trimming removed 6 bases from V and 2 bases from J; junction bases left unmatched: 2. The CDR3 nucleotides read TGTGCCACCAGGGGACAGGCTAACACCGGGGAGCTGTTTTTT. Protein sequence: CATRGQANTGELFF.

This chain links TRBV29-1 with TRBJ2-2; possible D gene TRBD1, 6 bases. Germline-derived CDR1 and CDR2 are SQVTM and ANQGSEA. V was clipped by 4 bases and J by 6 bases, with 15 bases between them. The CDR3 loop spans 14 amino acids. CDR3 nucleotides: TGCAGCGTTGTCCACGGACAGAGGTCCGGGGAGCTGTTTTTT. Its translation is CSVVHGQRSGELFF.

J is TRBJ2-5 and V is TRBV7-8; D uncertain. Germline V CDR1 and CDR2: SGHVS, FQNEAQ. The CDR3 extends over 11 amino acids. V lost 7 bases and J 2 bases, leaving 5 bases between the germline ends. CDR3 loop: CASTTQETQYF. In DNA, the CDR3 is TGTGCCAGCACCACTCAAGAGACCCAGTACTTC.

Comment on this clonotype: The junction and the germline gene differ at one end; a read error may be behind it. The chain couples TRBV10-3 to TRBJ2-3, with D unclear. Germline V gives CDR1 ENHRY, CDR2 SYGVKD. CDR3 length: 13 amino acids. CDR3 DNA sequence: TGTGCCATCGGTGAGTCGCTCGGAGATACGCAGTATTTT. It translates to CAIGESLGDTQYF.

This chain uses TRBV19 with TRBJ1-1; no clear D gene. CDR1 and CDR2 (germline): LNHDA, SQIVND (reference sequence). There are 14 residues in the CDR3. V was trimmed by 3 bases and J by 0 bases, leaving 8 bases between them. The CDR3 nucleotides are TGTGCCAGTAGTATCAGCCTGCTGAACACTGAAGCTTTCTTT. Its translation: CASSISLLNTEAFF.

This clonotype appeared a few times. The V and J genes are TRBV20-1 and TRBJ2-1; D perhaps matches TRBD2 (5 bases). The CDR3 extends over 14 amino acids. The germline V and J ends were trimmed by 6 bases and 5 bases, with 17 bases remaining between them. CDR1 is DFQATT, CDR2 SNEGSKA, per germline (reference sequence). The CDR3 nucleotides read TGCAGTGCAAGCTGGACTGACCGGAACAATGAGCAGTTCTTC. Translated: CSASWTDRNNEQFF.

This chain uses TRBV25-1 with TRBJ2-1; possible D gene TRBD2, 5 bases. The CDR3 sequence is 17 residues long. V was cut by 2 bases and J by 0 bases, with 14 bases left in between. The germline CDR1 and CDR2 sequences are MGHDK and SYGVNS. Here the CDR3 DNA reads TGTGCCAGCAGTGAAGGGTCCGGGGTGAGCTCCTACAATGAGCAGTTCTTC. Its protein product is CASSEGSGVSSYNEQFF.

The chain has TRBV18 and TRBJ2-7; maybe TRBD1 (5 bases). The germline V and J ends were trimmed by 4 bases and 2 bases, with 18 bases remaining between them. Germline V gives CDR1 KGHSH, CDR2 LQKENI. This CDR3 spans 16 amino acids. CDR3 nucleotide sequence: TGTGCCAGCTCACTCCCACAGGATACCATCCCCTACGAGCAGTACTTC. Its protein is CASSLPQDTIPYEQYF.

This clonotype has just a few counts. The J gene is TRBJ2-7, the V gene TRBV7-2; 7 nucleotides line up with TRBD2. Looked up from germline, CDR1 is SGHTA and CDR2 is FQGNSA. V lost 5 bases, J lost 3 bases, and 7 bases stayed unmatched. This CDR3 is built from 14 residues. CDR3 in DNA: TGTGCCAGCAGCCAGCTAGCGGTAAACTACGAGCAGTACTTC. Amino acids: CASSQLAVNYEQYF.